The clone carrying this TCR beta chain was detected only a few times. The record originates from a study of blood T cell dynamics during melanoma immunotherapy. Sample time point: week 3, after first cycle of checkpoint inhibitor. Profiled with immunoSEQ multiplex PCR; TCRdb holds only in-frame clones, not every one. The repertoire holds about 19,000 clones, with roughly 85% as singletons. With 3 bases clipped from V and 6 bases from J, the junction kept 10 bases outside the gene matches. The germline V gene has CDR1 LGHNA and CDR2 YNFKEQ. The CDR3 consists of 15 residues. The chain is built from TRBV4-2 and TRBJ1-2; TRBD1 matches at 7 bases. This sequence was found in a human donor with melanoma. Source: blood, taken from a patient treated with checkpoint blockade. The CDR3 region is CASSQPDRESDGYTF. CDR3 coding DNA: TGTGCCAGCAGCCAGCCCGACAGGGAATCAGATGGCTACACCTTC.